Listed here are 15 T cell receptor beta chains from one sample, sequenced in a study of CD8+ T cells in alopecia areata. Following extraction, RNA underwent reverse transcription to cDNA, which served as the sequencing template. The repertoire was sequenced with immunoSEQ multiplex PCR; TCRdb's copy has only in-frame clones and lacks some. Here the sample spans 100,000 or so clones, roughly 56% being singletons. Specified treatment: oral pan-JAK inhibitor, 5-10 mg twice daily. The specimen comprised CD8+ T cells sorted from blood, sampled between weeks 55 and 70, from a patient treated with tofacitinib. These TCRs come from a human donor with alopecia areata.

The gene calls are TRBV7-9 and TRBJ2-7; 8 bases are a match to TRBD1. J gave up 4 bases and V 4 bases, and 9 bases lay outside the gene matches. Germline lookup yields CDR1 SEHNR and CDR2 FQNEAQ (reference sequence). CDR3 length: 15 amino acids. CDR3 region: CASSSLTTGEYEQYF. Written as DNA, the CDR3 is TGTGCCAGCAGCTCCCTTACGACAGGGGAGTACGAGCAGTACTTC. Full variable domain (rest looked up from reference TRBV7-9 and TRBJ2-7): DTGVSQNPRHKITKRGQNVTFRCDPISEHNRLYWYRQTLGQGPEFLTYFQNEAQLEKSRLLSDRFSAERPKGSFSTLEIQRTEQGDSAMYLCASSSLTTGEYEQYFGPGTRLTVT.

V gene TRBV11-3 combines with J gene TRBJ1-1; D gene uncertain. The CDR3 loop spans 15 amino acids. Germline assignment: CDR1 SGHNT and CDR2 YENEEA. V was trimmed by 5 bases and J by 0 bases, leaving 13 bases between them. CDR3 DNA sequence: TGTGCCAGCAGCCCCCGGGTTGGGATGAACACTGAAGCTTTCTTT. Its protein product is CASSPRVGMNTEAFF.

The CDR3 bases are TGCGCCAGCAGTCAAAAGGGGGCCCCTAACTATGGCTACACCTTC. Translation: CASSQKGAPNYGYTF. The gene calls are TRBV23-1 and TRBJ1-2; 7 bases align to TRBD1. TRBV23-1 is treated as an ORF (open reading frame) with a function not yet certain. There are 15 residues in the CDR3. The junction had 3 bases not matched to a gene; V was cut back by 2 bases and J by 0 bases.

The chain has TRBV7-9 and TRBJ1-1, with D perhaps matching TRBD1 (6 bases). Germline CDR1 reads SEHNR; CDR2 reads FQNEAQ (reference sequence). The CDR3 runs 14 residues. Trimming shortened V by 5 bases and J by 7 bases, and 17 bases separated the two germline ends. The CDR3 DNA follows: TGTGCCAGCAGCGCAGCCGGGGGCCGCGGTGAAGCTTTCTTT. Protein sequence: CASSAAGGRGEAFF.

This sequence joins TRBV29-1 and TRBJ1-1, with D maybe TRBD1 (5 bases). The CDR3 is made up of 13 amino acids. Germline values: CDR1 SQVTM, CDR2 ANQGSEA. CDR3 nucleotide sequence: TGCAGTAGTATTCCGACAGACGCCAATGAAGCTTTCTTT. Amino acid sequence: CSSIPTDANEAFF. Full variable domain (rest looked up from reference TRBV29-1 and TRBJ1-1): SAVISQKPSRDICQRGTSLTIQCQVDSQVTMMFWYRQQPGQSLTLIATANQGSEATYESGFVIDKFPISRPNLTFSTLTVSNMSPEDSSIYLCSSIPTDANEAFFGQGTRLTVV.

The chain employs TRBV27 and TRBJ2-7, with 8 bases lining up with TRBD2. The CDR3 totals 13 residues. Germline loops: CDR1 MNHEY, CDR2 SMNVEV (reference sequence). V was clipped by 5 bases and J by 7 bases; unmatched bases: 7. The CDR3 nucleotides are TGTGCCAGCAGTCGAGGCGGGGGGATGGAGCAGTACTTC. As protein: CASSRGGGMEQYF.

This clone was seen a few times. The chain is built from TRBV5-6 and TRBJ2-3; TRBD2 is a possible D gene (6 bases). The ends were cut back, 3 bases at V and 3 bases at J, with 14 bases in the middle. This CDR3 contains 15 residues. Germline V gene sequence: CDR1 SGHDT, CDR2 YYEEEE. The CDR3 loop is CASSSELGRTDTQYF. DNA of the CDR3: TGTGCCAGCAGCTCAGAACTTGGGAGGACAGATACGCAGTATTTT.

The CDR3 DNA sequence: TGTGCCAGCAGTTACTCGTGGGAGAGCTCCTACAATGAGCAGTTCTTC. Encoded protein: CASSYSWESSYNEQFF. The chain combines TRBV6-5 with TRBJ2-1, with D perhaps matching TRBD2 (5 bases). V was shortened by 0 bases and J by 0 bases, with 9 bases between the two germline ends. Germline CDR1 is MNHEY and CDR2 is SVGAGI. CDR3 size: 16 residues.

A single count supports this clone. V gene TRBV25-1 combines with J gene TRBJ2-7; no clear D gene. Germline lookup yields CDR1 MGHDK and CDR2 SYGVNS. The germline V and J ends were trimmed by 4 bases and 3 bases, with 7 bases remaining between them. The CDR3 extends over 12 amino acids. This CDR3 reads CASSAPDYEQYF. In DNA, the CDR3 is TGTGCCAGCAGTGCTCCGGACTACGAGCAGTACTTC.

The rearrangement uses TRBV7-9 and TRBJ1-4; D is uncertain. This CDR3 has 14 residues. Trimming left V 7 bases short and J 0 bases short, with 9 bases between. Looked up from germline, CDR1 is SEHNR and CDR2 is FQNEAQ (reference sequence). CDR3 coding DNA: TGTGCCAGCATCTCGGGCGCAACTAATGAAAAACTGTTTTTT. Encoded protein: CASISGATNEKLFF.

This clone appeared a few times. For the CDR3, the DNA is TGCGCCAGCAGCTTTTCCCAGTCGGCCAAAAACATTCAGTACTTC. Translation: CASSFSQSAKNIQYF. The J gene is TRBJ2-4, the V gene TRBV5-1, with D unclear. CDR3 length: 15 residues. Germline assignment: CDR1 SGHRS and CDR2 YFSETQ. V lost 2 bases to trimming and J lost 1 base, with 10 bases between them.

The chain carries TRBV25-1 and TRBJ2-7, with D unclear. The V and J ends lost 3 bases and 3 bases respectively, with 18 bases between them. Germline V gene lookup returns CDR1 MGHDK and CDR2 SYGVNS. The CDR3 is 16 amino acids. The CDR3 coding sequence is TGTGCCAGCAGTGAGGCGACTGAGCCTACCCTCTACGAGCAGTACTTC. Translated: CASSEATEPTLYEQYF.

In nucleotides, the CDR3 is TGTGCCAGTAGTATACCGCCAGGGTACCCCGGGGAGCTGTTTTTT. Its translation is CASSIPPGYPGELFF. This sequence joins TRBV19 and TRBJ2-2; tentative D call: TRBD1 (5 bases). The CDR3 covers 15 residues. In germline, CDR1 is LNHDA, CDR2 SQIVND (reference sequence). Trimming left V 2 bases short and J 6 bases short, with 13 bases between.

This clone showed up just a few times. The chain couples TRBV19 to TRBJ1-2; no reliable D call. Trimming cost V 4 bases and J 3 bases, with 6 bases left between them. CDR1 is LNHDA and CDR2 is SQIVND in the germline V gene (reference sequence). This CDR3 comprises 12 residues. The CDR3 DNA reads TGTGCCAGTAGTAGCAGGTACTATGGCTACACCTTC. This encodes CASSSRYYGYTF.

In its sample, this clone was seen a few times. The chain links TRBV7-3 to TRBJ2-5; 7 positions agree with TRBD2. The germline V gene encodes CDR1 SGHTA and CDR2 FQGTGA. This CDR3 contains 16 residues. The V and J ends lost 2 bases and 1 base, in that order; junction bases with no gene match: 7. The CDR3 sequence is CASSLGLADSQETQYF. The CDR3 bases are TGTGCCAGCAGCTTAGGTCTAGCGGATTCCCAAGAGACCCAGTACTTC.